This TCR beta chain was profiled in a study of blood T cell repertoires in COVID-19. Germline V lookup: CDR1 MGHRA, CDR2 YSYEKL. Trimming stripped 4 bases from V and 1 base from J, with 22 bases between. The CDR3 spans 18 residues. Measured with immunoSEQ multiplex PCR; TCRdb has only the in-frame clones, and not every one. This sample has some 250,000 clones, with approximately 85% found just once. Each participant's cohort was designated according to participant-reported clinical history. The clonotype originates from a woman aged 45-60 years who had recovered from COVID-19. The source material was PBMCs or T cells enriched from blood (not recorded which). The chain is built from TRBV4-1 and TRBJ1-2; D may be TRBD1 (5 bases). As DNA, the CDR3 is TGCGCCAGCAGCCTGACTACTCCGGGCCCGGGGGTTAACTATGGCTACACCTTC. It is translated as CASSLTTPGPGVNYGYTF.